The 25 T cell receptor beta chains in this list originate from one sample, sequenced in a study of T cell repertoires in aging, cancer and after chemotherapy. A mixed TRB-A/B primer pool amplified rearranged TRB by multiplex touch-down PCR. MiXCR, applied by TCRdb to the multiplex PCR reads, yields one record per CDR3 protein. Of fewer than 7,000 distinct CDR3 sequences listed, 25% to 30% are singletons. Amplification of TCR beta used genomic DNA extracted from peripheral blood. Sequenced sample: blood. These receptors all come from a human donor in good health.

In its sample, this clonotype is large (0.1 to 1%). The rearrangement links TRBV11-3 to TRBJ2-7; 8 nucleotides match TRBD1. The germline CDR1 and CDR2 sequences are SGHNT and YENEEA. This CDR3 region has 15 residues. The J segment lost 0 bases and the V segment lost 4 bases, leaving 5 bases of the junction unmatched. In nucleotides, the CDR3 is TGTGCCAGCAGCTCCCGGGACAGGAGCTCCTACGAGCAGTACTTC. It encodes CASSSRDRSSYEQYF.

Remarks on this clonotype: One base away lies a much larger clone, so this may be a sequencing read error. The chain is built from TRBV19 and TRBJ2-7, with D uncertain. Germline V gives CDR1 LNHDA, CDR2 SQIVND (reference sequence). The V gene lost 0 bases and the J gene lost 6 bases, with 6 bases spanning the gap. The CDR3 loop spans 12 amino acids. The CDR3 loop reads CASSIDGGEQYF. The CDR3 DNA reads as TGTGCCAGTAGTATAGACGGCGGCGAGCAGTACTTC.

This clonotype was counted between two and nine times. One junction end disagrees with the germline gene, perhaps due to a read error. In DNA form, the CDR3 reads TGTGCCAGCAGTTTAGGGACTAGGAGTGAGCAGTACTTC. Residues: CASSLGTRSEQYF. This chain uses TRBV11-3 with TRBJ2-7; 8 nucleotides line up with TRBD2. Germline loops: CDR1 SGHNT, CDR2 YENEEA. CDR3 length equals 13 residues.

This rearrangement joins TRBV20-1 to TRBJ1-1; no firm D call. The CDR3 covers 12 residues. Germline CDR1 is DFQATT and CDR2 is SNEGSKA (reference sequence). Trimming shortened V by 3 bases and J by 1 base, and 6 bases separated the two germline ends. In DNA form, the CDR3 reads TGCAGTGCTAGCCTCAGGAACACTGAAGCTTTCTTT. Protein sequence: CSASLRNTEAFF.

This clonotype showed up just a few times. The gene calls are TRBV5-6 and TRBJ2-1; D possibly corresponds to TRBD2 (5 bases). CDR1 is SGHDT and CDR2 is YYEEEE in the germline V gene. Trimming shortened V by 4 bases and J by 0 bases, and 8 bases separated the two germline ends. CDR3 size: 14 residues. CDR3 sequence reads: CASSQRSSYNEQFF. CDR3 bases: TGTGCCAGCAGCCAGCGGAGCTCCTACAATGAGCAGTTCTTC. Together with reference TRBV5-6 and TRBJ2-1, the CDR3 gives the full variable domain: DAGVTQSPTHLIKTRGQQVTLRCSPKSGHDTVSWYQQALGQGPQFIFQYYEEEERQRGNFPDRFSGHQFPNYSSELNVNALLLGDSALYLCASSQRSSYNEQFFGPGTRLTVL.

V gene TRBV14 combines with J gene TRBJ1-2; possibly TRBD1 for D (6 bases). The CDR3 has 13 residues. From germline, CDR1 is SGHDN and CDR2 FVKESK. Trimming removed 1 base at V and 5 bases at J, with 8 bases between. CDR3 coding DNA: TGTGCCAGCAGCCAAGGGACAGCTTATGGCTACACCTTC. Translated: CASSQGTAYGYTF.

The chain joins TRBV28 to TRBJ2-7; D remains unclear. This CDR3 has 11 residues. V shed 6 bases and J shed 6 bases, with 9 bases lying between them. The germline CDR1 and CDR2 sequences are MDHEN and SYDVKM. The chain's CDR3 is CASSVRSEQYF. Written as DNA, the CDR3 is TGTGCCAGCAGCGTTAGGTCCGAGCAGTACTTC.

The V and J genes are TRBV6-5 and TRBJ2-7; no clear D. CDR3 length equals 14 residues. CDR1 and CDR2 (germline): MNHEY, SVGAGI. The V gene lost 6 bases and the J gene lost 0 bases, with 12 bases spanning the gap. The CDR3 protein is CASSPPSYSYEQYF. The CDR3 DNA follows: TGTGCCAGCAGCCCCCCGTCCTACTCCTACGAGCAGTACTTC.

The J gene is TRBJ2-7, the V gene TRBV5-1; 14 nucleotides agree with TRBD2. Per germline, CDR1 SGHRS and CDR2 YFSETQ. There are 19 residues in the CDR3. The ends lost 3 bases at V and 1 base at J; junction bases unmatched: 12. CDR3 amino acids: CASSSGTSGRRLGSYEQYF. In DNA, the CDR3 is TGCGCCAGCAGCTCCGGGACTAGCGGGAGACGGCTGGGGTCCTACGAGCAGTACTTC.

This clonotype was seen a few times. This chain joins TRBV6-5 and TRBJ2-3; D is ambiguous. This CDR3 has 14 amino acids. The germline V gene has CDR1 MNHEY and CDR2 SVGAGI. V lost 7 bases to trimming and J lost 0 bases, with 11 bases between them. The CDR3 loop is CASTAQYSTDTQYF. In nucleotides, the CDR3 is TGTGCCAGCACTGCCCAATACAGCACAGATACGCAGTATTTT.

This sequence joins TRBV5-5 and TRBJ2-4; no reliable D call. Germline V gives CDR1 SGHKS, CDR2 YYEKEE (reference sequence). The ends were cut back, 4 bases at V and 6 bases at J, with 17 bases in the middle. The CDR3 is 15 amino acids. The CDR3 DNA follows: TGTGCCAGCAGCGGCGTAGGGCCGGTCGGAAACATTCAGTACTTC. Residues: CASSGVGPVGNIQYF.

This clonotype is labeled as medium-sized (0.01 to 0.1%). The V call is TRBV5-6, the J call TRBJ1-3, with D possibly TRBD1 on 6 matching bases. This CDR3 region has 13 residues. The germline CDR1 and CDR2 sequences are SGHDT and YYEEEE. Trimming shortened V by 4 bases and J by 2 bases, and 7 bases separated the two germline ends. For the CDR3, the DNA is TGTGCCAGCAGCACAGGGCCTGGAAACACCATATATTTT. Its protein product is CASSTGPGNTIYF.

About this clonotype itself: At one end the junction does not follow the germline gene, possibly because of a read error. V usage is TRBV6-5 and J usage is TRBJ2-1; tentative D call: TRBD2 (6 bases). The CDR3 is 15 amino acids. In germline, CDR1 is MNHEY, CDR2 SVGAGI. For the CDR3, the DNA is TGTGCCAGCGGGTCCCCACTAGCCAAATACAATGAGCAGTCCTTC. Its translation: CASGSPLAKYNEQSF.

This sequence joins TRBV27 and TRBJ2-7; 9 bases fit TRBD1. Per the germline V gene, CDR1 is MNHEY and CDR2 is SMNVEV (reference sequence). V trimming: 5 bases; J trimming: 2 bases; junction bases outside the gene matches: 10. The length of the CDR3 is 16 residues. In DNA, the CDR3 is TGTGCCAGCAGTCCCCTCGGGACAGGGCTGACCTACGAGCAGTACTTC. Encoded protein: CASSPLGTGLTYEQYF.

The CDR3 region is CASSLPARGVKNTEAFF. In nucleotides, the CDR3 is TGTGCCAGCAGCTTACCCGCCAGGGGAGTTAAGAACACTGAAGCTTTCTTT. The chain couples TRBV7-2 to TRBJ1-1; perhaps TRBD1 as D (6 bases). Between the trimmed V and J ends, which lost 2 bases and 1 base, there was a span of 17 bases. CDR3 size: 17 residues. CDR1 SGHTA and CDR2 FQGNSA come from the germline V gene.

Within the sample, this clonotype is medium-sized. The chain is built from TRBV18 and TRBJ2-1; D is undetermined. The CDR3 spans 14 residues. CDR1 is KGHSH, CDR2 LQKENI, per germline. Deletions cut 0 bases from V and 7 bases from J, with 10 bases between. For the CDR3, the DNA is TGTGCCAGCTCACCACCTAAGGGTTGGAATGAGCAGTTCTTC. Translation gives CASSPPKGWNEQFF.

The rearrangement joins TRBV12-5 to TRBJ2-2, with D uncertain. The V gene's germline CDR1 is LGHNT and CDR2 FRNRAP. The CDR3 extends over 14 amino acids. The V gene lost 1 base and the J gene lost 6 bases, with 9 bases spanning the gap. The CDR3 here is CASGLGAPPGELFF. In DNA, the CDR3 is TGTGCTAGTGGTTTGGGGGCCCCTCCCGGGGAGCTGTTTTTT.

The chain joins TRBV7-2 to TRBJ2-7; D unclear. This CDR3 is built from 12 residues. V shed 0 bases and J shed 5 bases, with 5 bases lying between them. The germline gives CDR1 SGHTA, CDR2 FQGNSA. DNA of the CDR3: TGTGCCAGCAGCTTAGCGCTAAACGAGCAGTACTTC. Translated, it gives CASSLALNEQYF.

This clonotype was observed a single time. This sequence joins TRBV24-1 and TRBJ2-7; D ambiguous. V lost 0 bases to trimming and J lost 2 bases, with 13 bases between them. The CDR3 spans 16 residues. Germline CDR1 KGHDR, CDR2 SFDVKD. Here the CDR3 DNA reads TGTGCCACCAGTGATTTGAATAGGTTAGAGCCCTACGAGCAGTACTTC. This gives the protein CATSDLNRLEPYEQYF.

This chain uses TRBV7-2 with TRBJ2-1; D is possibly TRBD1 or TRBD2 (7 bases each). This CDR3 comprises 14 residues. The V gene lost 6 bases and the J gene lost 10 bases, with 19 bases spanning the gap. Germline V gene lookup returns CDR1 SGHTA and CDR2 FQGNSA. The CDR3 DNA sequence: TGTGCCAGCAGGCCAAGGGCAGGGGGGGGCGAGCAGTTCTTC. This sequence encodes CASRPRAGGGEQFF.

This clonotype was counted between two and nine times. CDR3 loop: CASSLGVAEVEQFF. The CDR3 region has the DNA TGTGCCAGCAGCTTAGGGGTAGCAGAGGTTGAGCAGTTCTTC. The chain combines TRBV11-1 with TRBJ2-1; D is unresolved. Germline assignment: CDR1 SGHAT and CDR2 FQDESV (reference sequence). The V end was cut by 1 base, the J end by 9 bases, with 13 bases between. This CDR3 is built from 14 residues. Complete variable domain (other parts from reference TRBV11-1 and TRBJ2-1): EAEVAQSPRYKITEKSQAVAFWCDPISGHATLYWYRQILGQGPELLVQFQDESVVDDSQLPKDRFSAERLKGVDSTLKIQPAELGDSAMYLCASSLGVAEVEQFFGPGTRLTVL.

By proportion, this clonotype is medium-sized. V gene TRBV29-1 combines with J gene TRBJ2-5; 12 positions match TRBD2. V lost 5 bases and J lost 4; bases outside the gene matches: 11. This CDR3 has 16 residues. The germline V gene has CDR1 SQVTM and CDR2 ANQGSEA. The CDR3 coding sequence is TGCAGCGTTCCGGGACTAGCGGGCTCGTGGGGAGAGACCCAGTACTTC. Translating gives CSVPGLAGSWGETQYF.

This clonotype is medium-sized within its sample. This sequence joins TRBV18 and TRBJ2-1, with D perhaps matching TRBD1 (6 bases). This CDR3 has 18 amino acids. Germline assignment: CDR1 KGHSH and CDR2 LQKENI. V lost 0 bases to trimming and J lost 3 bases, with 18 bases between them. The CDR3 spells CASSPPIQGSSSYNEQFF. The CDR3, as DNA: TGTGCCAGCTCACCACCGATACAGGGTTCCAGTAGCTACAATGAGCAGTTCTTC.

This clonotype counts as medium-sized (0.01 to 0.1%). The V call is TRBV18, the J call TRBJ2-3; no definite D call. Germline CDR1 is KGHSH and CDR2 is LQKENI. CDR3 length: 11 amino acids. V lost 8 bases, J lost 6 bases, and 9 bases lay in between. CDR3 in DNA: TGTGCCAGCACGAACTTGGATACGCAGTATTTT. Translated, it gives CASTNLDTQYF.

This clonotype has a handful of counts. The rearrangement links TRBV7-9 to TRBJ2-1; D is unresolved. The germline V and J ends were trimmed by 1 base and 6 bases, with 13 bases remaining between them. The CDR3 totals 15 residues. Germline CDR1 SEHNR, CDR2 FQNEAQ (reference sequence). DNA of the CDR3: TGTGCCAGCAGCTTAGTCGCGTCGGCGTCCAATGAGCAGTTCTTC. This translates into CASSLVASASNEQFF. Together with reference TRBV7-9 and TRBJ2-1, the CDR3 gives the full variable domain: DTGVSQNPRHKITKRGQNVTFRCDPISEHNRLYWYRQTLGQGPEFLTYFQNEAQLEKSRLLSDRFSAERPKGSFSTLEIQRTEQGDSAMYLCASSLVASASNEQFFGPGTRLTVL.